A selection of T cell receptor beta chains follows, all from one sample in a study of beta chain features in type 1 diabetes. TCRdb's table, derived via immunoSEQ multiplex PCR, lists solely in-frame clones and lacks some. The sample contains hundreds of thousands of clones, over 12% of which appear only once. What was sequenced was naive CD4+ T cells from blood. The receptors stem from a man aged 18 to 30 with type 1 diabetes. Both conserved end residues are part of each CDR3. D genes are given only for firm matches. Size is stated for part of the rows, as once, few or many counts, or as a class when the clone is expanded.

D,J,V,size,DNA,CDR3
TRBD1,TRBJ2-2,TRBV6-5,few,TGTGCCAGCAGTTACTCCGGACAGGGAGTGGGCGGGGAGCTGTTTTTT,CASSYSGQGVGGELFF
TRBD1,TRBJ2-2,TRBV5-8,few,TGTGCCAGCAGCTGGGACAGACTCAACACCGGGGAGCTGTTTTTT,CASSWDRLNTGELFF
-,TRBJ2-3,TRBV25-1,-,TGTGCCAGCAGTGATCGCCAGGGAGGAGCAGATACGCAGTATTTT,CASSDRQGGADTQYF
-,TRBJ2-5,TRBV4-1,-,TGCGCCAGCAGCCCACAACAGCTGAGGGAGACCCAGTACTTC,CASSPQQLRETQYF
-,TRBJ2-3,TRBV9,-,TGTGCCAGCAGCGTAGAGGCCCCGAGGGTGACGGATACGCAGTATTTT,CASSVEAPRVTDTQYF
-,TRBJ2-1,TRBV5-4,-,TGTGCCAGCAGGGCTCAGGGGAACACCTACAATGAGCAGTTCTTC,CASRAQGNTYNEQFF
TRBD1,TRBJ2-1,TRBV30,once,TGTGCCTGGAGAATGGGGACAGGACACTACAATGAGCAGTTCTTC,CAWRMGTGHYNEQFF
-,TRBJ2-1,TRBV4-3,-,TGCGCCAGCAGCCAAGAGAGGGGGGATGAGCAGTTCTTC,CASSQERGDEQFF
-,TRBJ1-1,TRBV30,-,TGTGCCTGGACCCGGGGCACTGAAGCTTTCTTT,CAWTRGTEAFF
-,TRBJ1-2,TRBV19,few,TGTGCCAGTAGTCCCTCCTGGACAGCTAACTATGGCTACACCTTC,CASSPSWTANYGYTF
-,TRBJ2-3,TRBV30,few,TGTGCCTGCTCAGAGTTTCCTTACACAGATACGCAGTATTTT,CACSEFPYTDTQYF
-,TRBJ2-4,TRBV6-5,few,TGTGCCAGCAGGGAGAGGACTACCAAAAACATTCAGTACTTC,CASRERTTKNIQYF
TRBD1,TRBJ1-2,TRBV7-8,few,TGTGCCAGCAGCCGGACAGGGGACTATGGCTACACCTTC,CASSRTGDYGYTF
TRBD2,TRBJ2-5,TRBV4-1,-,TGCGCCAGCAAACGACTAGCGGGAGGATCCGTCGGGGAGACCCAGTACTTC,CASKRLAGGSVGETQYF
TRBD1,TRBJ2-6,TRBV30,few,TGTGCCTGGAGTCCCGTGCGACAGGGGTTCTCTGGGGCCAACGTCCTGACTTTC,CAWSPVRQGFSGANVLTF